This T cell receptor (beta chain) stems from a study of cytomegalovirus exposure and HLA in healthy donors. A single count supports this clone. Primers included in the PCR were 60 Vbeta and 13 Jbeta primers. Profiling relied on immunoSEQ multiplex PCR, and the TCRdb table lists in-frame clones only, not all of them. This sample has 150,000 to 200,000 clones; roughly four fifths occur once, and the top ten carry under 2%. This CDR3 is built from 17 residues. Germline CDR1 reads SGHRS; CDR2 reads YFSETQ. The ends were cut back, 0 bases at V and 4 bases at J, with 20 bases in the middle. The sequence came from a man aged 30 to 45 in good health and CMV-seronegative. The chain carries TRBV5-1 and TRBJ2-7; tentatively, D is TRBD2 (7 bases). Sequencing was performed on PBMCs. In DNA form, the CDR3 reads TGCGCCAGCAGCTTGGGTCGGGGGGCTTATCTCGGTTACGAGCAGTACTTC. This sequence encodes CASSLGRGAYLGYEQYF. Filled out from reference TRBV5-1 and TRBJ2-7, the complete variable domain reads KAGVTQTPRYLIKTRGQQVTLSCSPISGHRSVSWYQQTPGQGLQFLFEYFSETQRNKGNFPGRFSGRQFSNSRSEMNVSTLELGDSALYLCASSLGRGAYLGYEQYFGPGTRLTVT.